This record looks at one T cell receptor beta chain sequence and its context. Trimming removed 2 bases at V and 0 bases at J, with 9 bases between. CDR3 length: 16 residues. Germline CDR1 is SGHRS and CDR2 is YFSETQ. The data stem from a study of blood T cell repertoires in COVID-19. Profiling relied on immunoSEQ multiplex PCR, and the TCRdb table lists in-frame clones only, not all of them. Of about 200,000 clones listed, around four fifths were seen once; the top ten hold about 6.9%. Source material: peripheral blood. The chain carries TRBV5-1 and TRBJ2-6; D not resolved. The clonotype comes from a human donor with acute or convalescent COVID-19. The donor label of this sample is uncertain. The DNA for the CDR3 is TGCGCCAGCAGCTTACTCGCGGTCTCTGGGGCCAACGTCCTGACTTTC. This codes for CASSLLAVSGANVLTF.